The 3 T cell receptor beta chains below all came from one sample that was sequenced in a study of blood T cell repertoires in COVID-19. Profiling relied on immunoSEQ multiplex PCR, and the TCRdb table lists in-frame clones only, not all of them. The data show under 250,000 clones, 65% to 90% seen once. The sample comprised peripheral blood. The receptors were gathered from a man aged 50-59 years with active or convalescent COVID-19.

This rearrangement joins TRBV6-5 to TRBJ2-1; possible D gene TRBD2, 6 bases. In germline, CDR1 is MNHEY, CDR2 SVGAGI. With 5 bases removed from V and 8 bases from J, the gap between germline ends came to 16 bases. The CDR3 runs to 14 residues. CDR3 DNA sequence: TGTGCCAGCAGTCCCGAGGCGGGGTGGGATGAGCAGTTCTTC. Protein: CASSPEAGWDEQFF.

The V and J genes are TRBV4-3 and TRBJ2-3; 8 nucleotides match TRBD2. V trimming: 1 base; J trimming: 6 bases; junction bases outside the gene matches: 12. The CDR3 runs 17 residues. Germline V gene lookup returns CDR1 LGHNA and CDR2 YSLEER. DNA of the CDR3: TGCGCCAGCAGCCAAGGCGCGGGGGGCGGGGACGGGGATACGCAGTATTTT. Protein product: CASSQGAGGGDGDTQYF.

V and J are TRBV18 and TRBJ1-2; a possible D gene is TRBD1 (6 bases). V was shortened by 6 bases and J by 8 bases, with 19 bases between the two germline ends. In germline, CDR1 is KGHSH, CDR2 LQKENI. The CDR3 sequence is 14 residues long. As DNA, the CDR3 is TGTGCCAGCTCCGAGGGGGGGGCCTACGAAGGCTACACCTTC. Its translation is CASSEGGAYEGYTF.